The TCR beta chain under discussion was sequenced for a study of vaccination and CD4 T cells after COVID-19. About this clonotype: Its specificity is unknown.

The length of the CDR3 is 14 residues. The V segment lost 8 bases and the J segment 7 bases; nucleotides outside the gene matches: 14. Treatment meaning: roughly 10-day PBMC culture with coronavirus spike peptide pools or control peptides (ViraFEST assay). Once obtained from cultured CD4+ T cells, the DNA was sequenced using the Oncomine TCR Beta short-read assay. TCRdb reprocessed the PCR reads with MiXCR, giving one entry per CDR3 protein. The repertoire holds about 23,000 distinct CDR3 sequences, with approximately 48% as singletons. The starting material was CD4+ T cells from blood, cultured in vitro, obtained before SARS-CoV-2 vaccination. This chain uses TRBV12-3 or TRBV12-4 with TRBJ2-7, with 7 bases matching TRBD1. The receptor's source is a human donor who received a COVID-19 vaccine. CDR3 loop: CASAMTGPSYEQYF. CDR3 DNA sequence: TGTGCCAGCGCCATGACAGGGCCTTCTTATGAGCAGTACTTC.